The following is a TCR beta chain sequence with its context. Antigen: not known. With 60 Vbeta and 13 Jbeta primers, the PCR was carried out. Assay used: immunoSEQ multiplex PCR; TCRdb lists only in-frame clones, some missing. The table has around 94,000 clones, about three fifths seen once. The data derive from a study of cytomegalovirus exposure and HLA in healthy donors. In the study overall: Around 180 million T cells yielded some 120 million unique TCR beta sequences in earlier analysis. Study outcomes and limitations: A later analysis showed that HLA-associated TCR beta chains had undergone more clonal expansion than equally common others.

The specimen sequenced was PBMCs. This TCR was sampled from a human donor in good health.

The CDR3: CSAQNTDTQYF. The CDR3 region has the DNA TGCAGTGCTCAAAACACAGATACGCAGTATTTT. The genes are TRBV20-1 and TRBJ2-3; D call uncertain. Looked up from germline, CDR1 is DFQATT and CDR2 is SNEGSKA (reference sequence). The CDR3 loop spans 11 amino acids. The V end lost 5 bases, the J end lost 2 bases, and 5 bases lay between the germline ends.